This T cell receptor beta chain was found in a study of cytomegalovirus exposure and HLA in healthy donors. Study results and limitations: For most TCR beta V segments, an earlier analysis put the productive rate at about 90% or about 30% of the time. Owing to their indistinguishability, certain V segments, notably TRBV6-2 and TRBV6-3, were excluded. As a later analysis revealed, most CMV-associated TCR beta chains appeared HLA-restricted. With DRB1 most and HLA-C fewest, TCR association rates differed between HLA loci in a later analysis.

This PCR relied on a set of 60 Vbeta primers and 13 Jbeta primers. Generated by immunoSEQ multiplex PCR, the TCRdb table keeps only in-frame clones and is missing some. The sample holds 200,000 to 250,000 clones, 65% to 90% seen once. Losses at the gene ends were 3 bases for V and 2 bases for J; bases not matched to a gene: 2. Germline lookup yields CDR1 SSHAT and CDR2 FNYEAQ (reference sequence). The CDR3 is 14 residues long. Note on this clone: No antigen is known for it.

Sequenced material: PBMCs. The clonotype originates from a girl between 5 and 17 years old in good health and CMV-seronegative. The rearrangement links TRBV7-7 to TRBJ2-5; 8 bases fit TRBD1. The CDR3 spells CASSLDREQETQYF. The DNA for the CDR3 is TGTGCCAGCAGCTTGGACAGGGAACAAGAGACCCAGTACTTC.